This T cell receptor (beta chain) was identified during a study of cytomegalovirus exposure and HLA in healthy donors (dated by TCRdb to the late 2010s). At the level of the whole study: In an earlier analysis of some 550 of the donors, 276 Gb of sequence data and about 110 million unique TCR beta sequences from 180 million or so T cells were reported. The number of typed donors differed by locus: about 620-630 for A, B, C, DRB1 and DQB1; 522 for DQA1; 606 for DPA1; and about 450 for DPB1. The study was designed to test whether signatures of past pathogen exposure could be identified by cataloging public T cell receptors. Alongside the repertoire data, information on donor age, sex, ethnicity and CMV serostatus was compiled. About 300 gigabases of sequencing data and approximately 91 million unique TCR sequences made up an early release that covered under 750 HLA-typed donors. High-throughput TCR immunosequencing, statistical association of individual TCRs with disease status, and machine learning were combined to predict cytomegalovirus infection status. In a later analysis, previously published TCR beta repertoires from 500 to 750 donors were re-analyzed and high-resolution HLA genotyping was added so that TCR occurrence patterns could be studied. Genome-wide SNP genotypes for about three fifths of the 666 donors were used in a later genetic analysis, which treated that subset as a discovery cohort. Class I and class II HLA loci were covered by the typing at four-digit resolution. Several DR-DQ haplotypes were treated as single units for association and clustering because of strong linkage in the cohort. In addition to the first cohort of around 670 subjects, a separate validation cohort of 120 different subjects was used. An earlier analysis of a few hundred of the donors applied high-throughput TCR beta sequencing to assess whether each TCR beta V gene segment acted as functional or pseudogenic. Rather than drawing on any new phenotypic data, the later analysis identified candidate immune exposures from TCR beta sequences and the way those sequences occurred across donors. The T cell repertoires of some 700 subjects were profiled by immunosequencing and related to cytomegalovirus serostatus. All discovery cohort repertoires had been generated on a single sequencing platform. On average, about 240,000 unique TCR beta nucleotide sequences were sequenced per donor among a few hundred genotyped donors of the cohort, with 15% to 20% of those sequences being non-productive. The genetic ancestry cluster associated with self-reported Caucasian donors included about four fifths of the approximately 430 genotyped donors. Summary of the overall study and its limitations: When HLA alleles, especially DR and DQ, strongly co-occurred, attributing TCR associations to individual alleles was difficult. In the study, around 150 TCR beta chains were listed as associated with cytomegalovirus. In vitro tests confirmed that three of the cytomegalovirus-associated TCR beta chains recognize cytomegalovirus antigens. At a false discovery rate of 0.05, a later analysis linked 16,951 TCR beta sequences to specific HLA alleles. Immune exposure information for the cohort was limited to CMV serostatus. The 87-base-pair reads could not distinguish some IMGT-functional V segments, including TRBV6-2 and TRBV6-3, so those segments were excluded. Because some donors lacked HLA typing at each locus, the association tests relied only on the typed subset. The authors suggested that the approach could potentially be generalized to other disease states and immunological phenotypes. The earlier analysis of around 600 of the donors excluded roughly 17 rarely observed V segments, including chromosome 9 orphons, because counts were too low. The classifier was reported to diagnose cytomegalovirus status with high specificity and sensitivity in both the original cohort and the validation cohort. A later genetic analysis reported fewer N-insertions in productive TCRs among donors in an Asian-associated ancestry cluster than the roughly 700-donor mean. A cluster of highly shared sequence variants was judged likely to represent a technical artifact of the sequencing pipeline. Most CMV-associated TCR beta chains appeared to be HLA-restricted in a later analysis, and the HLA associations seemed to be driven largely by CMV exposure. Only TCR beta chains were sequenced in this cohort, and the absence of alpha or paired-chain data limited detectable features. Across donors, most TCR sequences were observed very rarely, whereas some public TCRs were present in many individuals. Compared with equally common non-associated chains, HLA-associated TCR beta chains in a later analysis were more clonally expanded and had lower generation probabilities. Correlated functional status among segregating V segments might reflect linkage disequilibrium, but an unknown experimental factor could not be ruled out. A later genetic analysis associated a missense DCLRE1C variant with V-gene and J-gene trimming of TCR beta chains, and an independent cohort replicated the association. A later analysis found that TCR association rates varied across HLA loci, with DRB1 alleles showing the most associated TCRs and HLA-C alleles the fewest. A later analysis reported that several top co-occurrence clusters appeared linked to parvovirus B19, influenza, CMV and Epstein-Barr virus. A further reported finding was that TCR beta sequences accurately predicted the HLA-A and HLA-B alleles for most subjects in the first cohort. Sequencing depth was assumed to be roughly uniform across donors in the presence/absence analyses, though that assumption may not hold. In an earlier analysis of roughly 500 of the donors, most TCR beta V segments appeared in productive rearrangements about 87% or about 30% of the time, broadly matching IMGT annotations.

About this clone: No cognate antigen has been identified for it.

The receptor library was made with the immunoSEQ multiplex PCR assay. A mixture of 60 forward primers for TCR Vbeta segments and 13 reverse primers for TCR Jbeta segments was used in the multiplex PCR. The CDR3 region of rearranged TCR beta genes was amplified from genomic DNA by a multiplex PCR assay. On the Illumina HiSeq System, the amplified TCR beta libraries were sequenced as 87-base-pair reads. From the authors' description of their analysis: In a later analysis, 80 million or so unique TCR beta chains were counted across the approximately 670 repertoires, and around 11 million of these chains were shared by at least two donors. Raw reads were error-corrected and collapsed into unique sequences with a nearest-neighbor algorithm that merged closely related sequences to remove PCR and sequencing errors. To assign V, D and J gene segments, CDR3 sequences were aligned to IMGT reference sequences. For a sequence to be retained, a match of at least six nucleotides to both a V gene segment and a J gene segment was required. Rearrangements were classified as productive when the CDR3 lacked stop codons and remained in frame with V and J, and all other rearrangements were classified as non-productive. CDR3 was defined according to IMGT convention as the region running from the second conserved V-encoded cysteine to the conserved J-encoded phenylalanine. In an earlier analysis of around 570 of the donors, sequences lacking an unambiguous match to a single V gene segment were excluded. An earlier analysis of roughly 590 of the donors called V segments functional above 56.7% productive rearrangements and segregating when the between-donor standard deviation exceeded 5%. A statistical classification framework was developed to diagnose cytomegalovirus status using the catalog of TCR beta chain sequences. A later analysis assigned V and J genes by comparing TCR nucleotide sequences with IMGT/GENE-DB human TR gene sequences. The TCRdist pipeline was used in a later analysis to assign CDR3 sequences and most-parsimonious VDJ recombination scenarios. In a later analysis, each TCR beta chain was defined by its CDR3 amino acid sequence together with its V-gene family, and reads without a unique V-gene family were excluded. To address suspected cross-contamination and a sequencing artifact, a later analysis removed several hundred highly shared, low-generation-probability nucleotide sequences. In a later analysis, a clonal expansion index for each public chain was calculated from normalized within-repertoire ranks of inferred template counts. Generation probabilities in a later analysis came from a VDJ recombination model fitted to out-of-frame rearrangements, and those results were checked against IGoR. A later analysis scored TCR-TCR, TCR-HLA and TCR-CMV co-occurrence with hypergeometric tests, applying a repertoire-size bias correction to TCR pairs. In a later analysis, false discovery rates were estimated by permuting HLA or CMV assignments 20 times. A later analysis grouped co-occurring TCRs with DBSCAN, adding TCRdist sequence similarity when clustering within HLA-allele-positive subsets. Repertoires with fewer than 30,000 or more than 120,000 public chains were left out of co-occurrence clustering, as were a handful of repertoires with anomalous nucleotide sharing. TCRdb retrieved this table from immuneACCESS and kept in-frame rearrangements only. Not all clones are present; in checked studies, unresolved V genes account for under half, and no reason is known for the remainder. The V and J calls and the clone size are those of that table, but D and trimming were determined from the DNA. The data table for this sample lists about 88,000 clones. Roughly 6% of the sample is in the top ten clones.

The cohort consisted of more than 650 healthy bone marrow donors. At the time of sampling, all cohort members were nominally healthy, though unrecorded immune exposures were likely present. The donor was CMV seropositive and belonged to the group of 250 to 300 seropositive cohort members. A peripheral blood sample was collected from each donor, and TCR beta sequencing was performed on peripheral blood mononuclear cells. The Qiagen DNeasy Blood Extraction Kit was used to extract genomic DNA from the blood cell samples. Taken from cysteine to phenylalanine, the CDR3 has 14 residues. Here the CDR3 DNA is all that survives: 42 bases in frame from base 1. CDR1 is given as ENHRY and CDR2 as SYGVKD, both from the germline V gene. V is trimmed back by 7 bases and J by 3 bases, and the junction contains 8 bases that no gene match accounts for.

Sample: PBMCs. The V and J segments used are TRBV10-3 and TRBJ2-7; TRBD1 lines up with 8 middle nucleotides. This receptor was obtained from a girl under 18 in good health and CMV-seropositive. The sequence in DNA is TGTGCCATCAAAGACAGGACAGGGCACTACGAGCAGTACTTC. Translated, it gives CAIKDRTGHYEQYF.